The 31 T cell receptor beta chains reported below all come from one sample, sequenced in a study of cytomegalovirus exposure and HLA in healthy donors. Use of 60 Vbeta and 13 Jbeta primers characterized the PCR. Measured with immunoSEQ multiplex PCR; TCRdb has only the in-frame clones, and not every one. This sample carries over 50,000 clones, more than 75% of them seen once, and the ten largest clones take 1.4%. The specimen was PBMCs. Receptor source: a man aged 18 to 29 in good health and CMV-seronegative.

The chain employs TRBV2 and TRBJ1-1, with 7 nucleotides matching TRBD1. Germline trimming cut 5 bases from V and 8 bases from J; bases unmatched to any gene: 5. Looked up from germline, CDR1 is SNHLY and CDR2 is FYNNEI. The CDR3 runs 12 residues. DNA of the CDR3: TGTGCCAGCAGTCCCCAGACAGGGGAAGCTTTCTTT. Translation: CASSPQTGEAFF.

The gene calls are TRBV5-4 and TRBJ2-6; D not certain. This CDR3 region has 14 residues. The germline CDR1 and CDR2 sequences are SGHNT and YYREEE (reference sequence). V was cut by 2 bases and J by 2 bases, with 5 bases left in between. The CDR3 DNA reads TGTGCCAGCAGCTTTGAGACTGGGGCCAACGTCCTGACTTTC. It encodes CASSFETGANVLTF.

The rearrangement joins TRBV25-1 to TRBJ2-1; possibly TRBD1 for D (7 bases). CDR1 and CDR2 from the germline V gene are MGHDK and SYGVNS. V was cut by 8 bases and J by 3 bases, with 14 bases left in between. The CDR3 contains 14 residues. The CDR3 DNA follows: TGTGCCAGCGGAGGGGGCAGGCTCTACAATGAGCAGTTCTTC. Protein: CASGGGRLYNEQFF.

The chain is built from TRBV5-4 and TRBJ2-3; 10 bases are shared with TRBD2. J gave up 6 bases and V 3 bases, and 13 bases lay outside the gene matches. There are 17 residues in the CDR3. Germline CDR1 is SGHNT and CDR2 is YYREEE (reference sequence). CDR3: CASSSGEAGGSRDTQYF. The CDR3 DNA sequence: TGTGCCAGCAGCTCCGGAGAAGCGGGGGGGTCCAGGGATACGCAGTATTTT.

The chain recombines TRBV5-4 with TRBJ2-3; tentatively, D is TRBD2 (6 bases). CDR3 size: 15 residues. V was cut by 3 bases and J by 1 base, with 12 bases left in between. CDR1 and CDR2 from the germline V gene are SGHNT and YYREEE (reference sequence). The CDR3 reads CASSYSGRGTDTQYF. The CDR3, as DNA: TGTGCCAGCAGCTATAGCGGACGGGGCACAGATACGCAGTATTTT.

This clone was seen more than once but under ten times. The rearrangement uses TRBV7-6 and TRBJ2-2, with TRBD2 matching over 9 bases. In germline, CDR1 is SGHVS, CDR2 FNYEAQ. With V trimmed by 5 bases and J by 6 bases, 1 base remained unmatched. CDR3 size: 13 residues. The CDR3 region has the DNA TGTGCCAGCAGCCAGCGGGGGGCCGGGGAGCTGTTTTTT. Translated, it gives CASSQRGAGELFF.

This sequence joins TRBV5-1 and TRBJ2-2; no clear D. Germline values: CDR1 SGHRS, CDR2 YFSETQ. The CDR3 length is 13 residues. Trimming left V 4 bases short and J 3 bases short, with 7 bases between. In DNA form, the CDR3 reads TGCGCCAGCAGCAGACAATACACCGGGGAGCTGTTTTTT. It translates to CASSRQYTGELFF.

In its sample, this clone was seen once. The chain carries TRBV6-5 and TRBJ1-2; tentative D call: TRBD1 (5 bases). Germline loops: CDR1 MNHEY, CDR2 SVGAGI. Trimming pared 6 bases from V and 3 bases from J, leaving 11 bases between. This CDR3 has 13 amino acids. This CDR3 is CASSSGKDYGYTF. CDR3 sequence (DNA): TGTGCCAGCAGCTCAGGGAAGGACTATGGCTACACCTTC.

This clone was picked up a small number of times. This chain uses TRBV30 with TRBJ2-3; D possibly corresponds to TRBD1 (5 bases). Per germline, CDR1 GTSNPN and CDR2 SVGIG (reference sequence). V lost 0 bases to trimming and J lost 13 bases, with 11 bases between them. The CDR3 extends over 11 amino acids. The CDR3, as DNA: TGTGCCTGGAGTGTAGGGGTTGGGGAGTATTTT. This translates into CAWSVGVGEYF.

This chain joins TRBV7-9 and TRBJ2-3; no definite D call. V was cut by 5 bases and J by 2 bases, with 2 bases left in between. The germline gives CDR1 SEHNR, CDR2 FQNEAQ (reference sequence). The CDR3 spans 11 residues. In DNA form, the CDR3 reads TGTGCCAGCAGCCTCACAGATACGCAGTATTTT. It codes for CASSLTDTQYF.

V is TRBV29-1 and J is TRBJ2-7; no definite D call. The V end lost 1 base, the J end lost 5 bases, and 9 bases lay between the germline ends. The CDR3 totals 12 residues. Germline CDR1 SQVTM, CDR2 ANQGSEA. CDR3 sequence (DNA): TGCAGCGTTGAAGCCGTCGTCCACGAGCAGTACTTC. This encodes CSVEAVVHEQYF.

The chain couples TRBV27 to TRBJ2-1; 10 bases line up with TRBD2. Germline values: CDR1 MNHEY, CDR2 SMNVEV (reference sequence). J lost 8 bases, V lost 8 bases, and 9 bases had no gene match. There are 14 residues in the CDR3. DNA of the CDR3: TGTGCCAGCGCTGGGCTAGCGGGGGAAGATGAGCAGTTCTTC. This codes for CASAGLAGEDEQFF.

Here the CDR3 reads CASSSIPTGLSYEQYF. Written as DNA, the CDR3 is TGTGCCAGCAGCTCAATCCCGACAGGCCTCTCCTACGAGCAGTACTTC. The chain carries TRBV11-2 and TRBJ2-7; D is possibly TRBD1 (6 bases). Germline V CDR1 and CDR2: SGHAT, FQNNGV. The CDR3 covers 16 residues. Trimming removed 4 bases from V and 0 bases from J, with 16 bases in between. The variable domain in full, with the rest retrieved from reference TRBV11-2 and TRBJ2-7, is EAGVAQSPRYKIIEKRQSVAFWCNPISGHATLYWYQQILGQGPKLLIQFQNNGVVDDSQLPKDRFSAERLKGVDSTLKIQPAKLEDSAVYLCASSSIPTGLSYEQYFGPGTRLTVT.

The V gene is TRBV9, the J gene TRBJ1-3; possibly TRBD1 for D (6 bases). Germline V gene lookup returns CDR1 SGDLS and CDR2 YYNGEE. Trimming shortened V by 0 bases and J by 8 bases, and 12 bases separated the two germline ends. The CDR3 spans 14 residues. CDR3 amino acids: CASSVEGGLDTIYF. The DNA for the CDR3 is TGTGCCAGCAGCGTAGAGGGGGGGCTAGACACCATATATTTT.

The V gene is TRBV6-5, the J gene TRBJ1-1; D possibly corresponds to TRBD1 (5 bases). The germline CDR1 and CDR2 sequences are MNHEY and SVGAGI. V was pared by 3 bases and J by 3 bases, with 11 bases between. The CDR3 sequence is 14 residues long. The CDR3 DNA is TGTGCCAGCAGTTATCCAGGGATGGACACTGAAGCTTTCTTT. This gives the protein CASSYPGMDTEAFF.

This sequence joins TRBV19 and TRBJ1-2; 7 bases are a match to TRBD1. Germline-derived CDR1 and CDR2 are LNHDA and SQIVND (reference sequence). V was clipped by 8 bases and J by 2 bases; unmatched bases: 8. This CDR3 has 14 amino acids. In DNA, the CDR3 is TGTGCCAGTTCTTACACGACAGGGAACTATGGCTACACCTTC. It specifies CASSYTTGNYGYTF.

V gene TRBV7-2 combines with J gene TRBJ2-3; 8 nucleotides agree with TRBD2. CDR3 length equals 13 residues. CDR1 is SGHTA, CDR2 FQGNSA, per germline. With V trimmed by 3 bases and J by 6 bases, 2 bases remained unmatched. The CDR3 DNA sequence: TGTGCCAGCAGCTTGACTAGCGCGGATACGCAGTATTTT. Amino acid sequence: CASSLTSADTQYF.

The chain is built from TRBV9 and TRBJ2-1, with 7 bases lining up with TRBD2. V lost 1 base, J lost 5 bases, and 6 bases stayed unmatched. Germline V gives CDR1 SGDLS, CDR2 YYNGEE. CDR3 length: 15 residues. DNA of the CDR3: TGTGCCAGCAGCGTAATGGGACTACTACACAATGAGCAGTTCTTC. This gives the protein CASSVMGLLHNEQFF.

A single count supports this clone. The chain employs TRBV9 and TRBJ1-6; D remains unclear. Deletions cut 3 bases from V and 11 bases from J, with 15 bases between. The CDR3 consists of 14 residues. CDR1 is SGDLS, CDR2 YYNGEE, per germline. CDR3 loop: CASSAPSAGAPLHF. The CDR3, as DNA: TGTGCCAGCAGCGCCCCGTCGGCCGGGGCACCCCTCCACTTT.

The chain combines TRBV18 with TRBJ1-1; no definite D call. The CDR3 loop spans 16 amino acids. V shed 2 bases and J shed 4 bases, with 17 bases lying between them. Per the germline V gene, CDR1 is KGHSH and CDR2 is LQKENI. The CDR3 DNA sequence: TGTGCCAGCTCACCAGGCACTGCCGGGGTGGGCACTGAAGCTTTCTTT. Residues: CASSPGTAGVGTEAFF.

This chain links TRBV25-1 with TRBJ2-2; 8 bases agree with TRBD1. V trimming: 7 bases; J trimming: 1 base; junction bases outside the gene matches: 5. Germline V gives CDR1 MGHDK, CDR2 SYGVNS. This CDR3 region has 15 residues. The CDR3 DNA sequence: TGTGCCAGCATTTCCGGACAGGGGAACACCGGGGAGCTGTTTTTT. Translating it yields CASISGQGNTGELFF.

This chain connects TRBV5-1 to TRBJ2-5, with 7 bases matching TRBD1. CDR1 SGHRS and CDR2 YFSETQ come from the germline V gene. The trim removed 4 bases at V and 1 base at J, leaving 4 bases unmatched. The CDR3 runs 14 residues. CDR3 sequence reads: CASSDGQVQETQYF. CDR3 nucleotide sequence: TGCGCCAGCAGCGACGGACAGGTCCAAGAGACCCAGTACTTC.

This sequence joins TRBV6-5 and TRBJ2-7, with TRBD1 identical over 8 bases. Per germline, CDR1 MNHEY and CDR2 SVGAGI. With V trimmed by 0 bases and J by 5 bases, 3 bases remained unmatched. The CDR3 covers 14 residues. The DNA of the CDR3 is TGTGCCAGCAGTTACTCGGACAGGGCCCACGAGCAGTACTTC. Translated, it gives CASSYSDRAHEQYF.

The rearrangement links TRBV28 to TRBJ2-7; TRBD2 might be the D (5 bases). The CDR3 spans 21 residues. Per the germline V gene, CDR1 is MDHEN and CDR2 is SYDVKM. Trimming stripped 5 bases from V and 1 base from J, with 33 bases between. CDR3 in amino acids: CASSQLYVKSRAATFSYEQYF. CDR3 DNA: TGTGCCAGCAGTCAACTCTATGTCAAGTCGAGGGCGGCGACTTTTTCCTACGAGCAGTACTTC.

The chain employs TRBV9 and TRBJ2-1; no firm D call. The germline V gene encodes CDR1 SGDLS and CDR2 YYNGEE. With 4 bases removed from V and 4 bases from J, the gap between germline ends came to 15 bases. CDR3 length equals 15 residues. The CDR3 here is CASSSSGNPYNEQFF. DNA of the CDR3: TGTGCCAGCAGCTCCTCAGGAAACCCATACAATGAGCAGTTCTTC.

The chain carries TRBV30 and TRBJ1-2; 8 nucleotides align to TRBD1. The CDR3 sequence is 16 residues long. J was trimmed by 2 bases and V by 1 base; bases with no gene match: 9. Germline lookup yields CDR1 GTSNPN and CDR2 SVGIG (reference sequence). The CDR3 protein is CAWSAATDRANYGYTF. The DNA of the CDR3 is TGTGCCTGGAGTGCGGCGACGGACAGGGCCAACTATGGCTACACCTTC.

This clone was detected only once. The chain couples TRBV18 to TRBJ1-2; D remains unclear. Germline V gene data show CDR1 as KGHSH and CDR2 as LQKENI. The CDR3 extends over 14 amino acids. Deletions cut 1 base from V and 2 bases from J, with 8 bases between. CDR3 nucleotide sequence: TGTGCCAGCTCACCACAAGAGGGAAACTATGGCTACACCTTC. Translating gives CASSPQEGNYGYTF.

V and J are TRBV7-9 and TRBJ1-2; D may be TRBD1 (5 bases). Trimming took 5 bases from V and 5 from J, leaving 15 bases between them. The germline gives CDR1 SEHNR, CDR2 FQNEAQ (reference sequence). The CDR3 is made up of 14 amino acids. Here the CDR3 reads CASSLGQAVYGYTF. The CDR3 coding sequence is TGTGCCAGCAGCCTGGGGCAGGCGGTATATGGCTACACCTTC.

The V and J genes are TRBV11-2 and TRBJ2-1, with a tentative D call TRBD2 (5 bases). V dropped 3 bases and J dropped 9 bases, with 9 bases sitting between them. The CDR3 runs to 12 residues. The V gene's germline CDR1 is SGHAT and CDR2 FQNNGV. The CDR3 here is CASSFLAVEQFF. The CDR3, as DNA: TGTGCCAGCAGCTTTCTAGCTGTTGAGCAGTTCTTC.

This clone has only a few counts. The CDR3: CASSNTGFSVYTF. CDR3 bases: TGTGCCAGCAGCAACACAGGGTTCTCTGTCTACACCTTC. The chain links TRBV9 to TRBJ1-2; D possibly corresponds to TRBD1 (6 bases). This CDR3 is 13 amino acids long. The V gene's germline CDR1 is SGDLS and CDR2 YYNGEE. V was clipped by 4 bases and J by 10 bases, with 17 bases between them.

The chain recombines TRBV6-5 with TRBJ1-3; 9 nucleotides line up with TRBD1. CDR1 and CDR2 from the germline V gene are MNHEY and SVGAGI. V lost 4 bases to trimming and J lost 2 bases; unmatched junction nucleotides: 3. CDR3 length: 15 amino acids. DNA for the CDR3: TGTGCCAGCAGTTTGGGACAGGGTGCTGGAAACACCATATATTTT. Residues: CASSLGQGAGNTIYF.